The entry below describes one TCR beta chain. The entry originates in a study of blood T cell repertoires in COVID-19. As for the study in general: Italy, Spain and the United States were the sources of the convalescent and acute COVID-19 samples. T cells, B-cell-depleted T cells, or PBMCs provided the cDNA or gDNA that served as material.

In the study's own analysis: Reference gene primer amplification gave estimated nucleated cell counts. Sequenced by immunoSEQ multiplex PCR; TCRdb stores in-frame clones only, minus some. From that table come the V and J calls and clone size; the DNA was used to work out D and trimming. The data contain about 300,000 clones, about nine tenths of them singletons. Source material: peripheral blood. The sequence came from a woman aged 25-40 years who had recovered from COVID-19.

CDR3 bases: TGTGCCAGCGGAAATGGGGGGGTATACGAGCAGTACTTC. This gives the protein CASGNGGVYEQYF. The rearrangement links TRBV27 to TRBJ2-7; 7 bases are shared with TRBD2. CDR1 is MNHEY, CDR2 SMNVEV, per germline (reference sequence). This CDR3 is 13 amino acids long. V shed 8 bases and J 4 bases; nucleotides not matched to a gene: 8.